This T cell receptor beta chain originates from a study of blood T cell repertoires in COVID-19. This CDR3 comprises 14 residues. Germline values: CDR1 SQVTM, CDR2 ANQGSEA. Losses at the gene ends were 6 bases for V and 5 bases for J; bases not matched to a gene: 11. Assay used: immunoSEQ multiplex PCR; TCRdb lists only in-frame clones, some missing. The repertoire consists of just over 150,000 clones, with 88% occurring once and the leading ten covering 6.5% to 8%. This clonotype originated in a woman aged 50 to 60 who had recovered from COVID-19. The sample comprised PBMCs or T cells enriched from blood (not recorded which). J is TRBJ1-1 and V is TRBV29-1; 8 bases fit TRBD1. The CDR3 region has the DNA TGCAGCGTCGTCTTCAGGGGGCTGCGGACTGAAGCTTTCTTT. This translates into CSVVFRGLRTEAFF.